The sequence of this TCR beta chain was determined in a study of T cell changes during pregnancy in multiple sclerosis. Germline loops: CDR1 SGHRS, CDR2 YFSETQ. Unmatched junction bases numbered 10, after V lost 5 bases and J lost 4 bases. The CDR3 covers 16 residues. Sequencing used immunoSEQ multiplex PCR; TCRdb keeps in-frame clones, though not all of them. The data hold 40,000 to 60,000 clones, with approximately 92% observed a single time. The sample consisted of CD4+ T cells from peripheral blood mononuclear cells, taken in the third trimester of pregnancy. J is TRBJ2-5 and V is TRBV5-1; TRBD2 aligns across 11 bases. This receptor was identified in a female donor with multiple sclerosis, enrolled in a pregnancy study. DNA of the CDR3: TGCGCCAGCAGTAAGGTATTAGCGGGAGGGCCAGAGACCCAGTACTTC. This translates into CASSKVLAGGPETQYF. The whole variable domain, filled in from reference TRBV5-1 and TRBJ2-5, reads KAGVTQTPRYLIKTRGQQVTLSCSPISGHRSVSWYQQTPGQGLQFLFEYFSETQRNKGNFPGRFSGRQFSNSRSEMNVSTLELGDSALYLCASSKVLAGGPETQYFGPGTRLLVL.